The 8 T cell receptor beta chains below were found in one sample sequenced in a study of shared clonotypes between healthy human individuals (dated by TCRdb to 2019 to 2021). Libraries were constructed by the immunoSEQ multiplex PCR assay. TCRdb stores this immuneACCESS table with in-frame sequences only. Part of the clones is absent; in the studies checked, under half of the shortfall reflects unresolved V genes, and no reason is known for the rest. The table for this sample lists about 1 million clones; 75% to 80% of them were counted only once. The biggest ten clones account for approximately 0.5% of the sample. Sequenced material: memory CD4+ T cells from PBMCs. In light of the paper, this sample's cell subset or site label describes: CD45RA-negative fraction. All receptors derive from a man younger than 35 in good health. Some clones in this sample may be carry-over from other donors' samples.

This chain uses TRBV4-1 with TRBJ1-3, with D hard to call. The CDR3 consists of 16 residues. V was shortened by 0 bases and J by 0 bases, with 9 bases between the two germline ends. Germline V CDR1 and CDR2: MGHRA, YSYEKL. The CDR3 reads CASSQDTYLSGNTIYF. The CDR3 DNA reads as TGCGCCAGCAGCCAAGACACCTACCTCTCTGGAAACACCATATATTTT.

The DNA of the CDR3 is TGTGCCAGCAGCCCCCTAGCGGGAGAATATGAGCAGTTCTTC. It codes for CASSPLAGEYEQFF. The genes are TRBV7-2 and TRBJ2-1; 10 positions match TRBD2. The CDR3 has 14 residues. Germline V gene data show CDR1 as SGHTA and CDR2 as FQGNSA. The trim removed 5 bases at V and 8 bases at J, leaving 6 bases unmatched.

In DNA, the CDR3 is TGTGCCAGCAGCTGGGGAACGGGACACCAGGATGAAAAACTGTTTTTT. Residues: CASSWGTGHQDEKLFF. The chain has TRBV5-6 and TRBJ1-4, with TRBD1 as a possible D gene (6 bases). Trimming took 3 bases from V and 6 from J, leaving 18 bases between them. The CDR3 consists of 16 residues. The germline gives CDR1 SGHDT, CDR2 YYEEEE.

The chain carries TRBV15 and TRBJ2-5; 7 nucleotides match TRBD1. Germline CDR1 is LNHNV and CDR2 is YYDKDF (reference sequence). The CDR3 spans 18 residues. V shed 0 bases and J 4 bases; nucleotides not matched to a gene: 14. CDR3 sequence reads: CATSRDPRKQGYRETQYF. In nucleotides, the CDR3 is TGTGCCACCAGCAGAGATCCCAGAAAACAGGGGTACAGAGAGACCCAGTACTTC. The variable domain in full, with the rest retrieved from reference TRBV15 and TRBJ2-5, is DAMVIQNPRYQVTQFGKPVTLSCSQTLNHNVMYWYQQKSSQAPKLLFHYYDKDFNNEADTPDNFQSRRPNTSFCFLDIRSPGLGDTAMYLCATSRDPRKQGYRETQYFGPGTRLLVL.

J is TRBJ1-5 and V is TRBV7-9; D is unresolved. V shed 0 bases and J shed 0 bases, with 6 bases lying between them. The CDR3 runs to 15 residues. Germline CDR1 is SEHNR and CDR2 is FQNEAQ (reference sequence). CDR3 protein: CASSLARNSNQPQHF. The CDR3 bases are TGTGCCAGCAGCTTAGCTCGGAATAGCAATCAGCCCCAGCATTTT.

The chain employs TRBV5-3 and TRBJ2-7, with 10 bases that match TRBD2. TRBV5-3 is reported as an ORF; its role is uncertain. The CDR3 loop spans 15 amino acids. V dropped 8 bases and J dropped 1; count of bases not matched to a gene: 9. DNA of the CDR3: TGTGCCAGGTCGCTTAGGACTAGCGGTTCCTACGAGCAGTACTTC. Encoded protein: CARSLRTSGSYEQYF.

This clone was seen more than once but under ten times. This CDR3 is also generated by other DNA sequences in the sample. The chain joins TRBV6-5 to TRBJ2-6; D unclear. Germline V gives CDR1 MNHEY, CDR2 SVGAGI. The CDR3 runs 14 residues. Trimming cost V 5 bases and J 0 bases, with 5 bases left between them. The DNA of the CDR3 is TGTGCCAGCAGTGGAAGCTCTGGGGCCAACGTCCTGACTTTC. Translated, it gives CASSGSSGANVLTF.

The CDR3 protein is CASSLGDQPQHF. Written as DNA, the CDR3 is TGTGCCAGCAGCTTAGGCGATCAGCCCCAGCATTTT. The rearrangement joins TRBV5-6 to TRBJ1-5; D remains unclear. The V gene lost 2 bases and the J gene lost 5 bases, with 5 bases spanning the gap. Germline CDR1 SGHDT, CDR2 YYEEEE. CDR3 size: 12 residues.